This is a list of T cell receptor beta chains from one sample in a study of blood T cells in healthy people across ages. TCRdb ran MiXCR on the 5' RACE reads and lists one entry per CDR3 protein. The top ten hold less than 2.5% of the sample, which has 2 million or so distinct CDR3 sequences, around half seen once. The sample taken for sequencing was blood. The receptors stem from a woman between 40 and 50 years old in good health. CDR3s include the opening cysteine and the closing phenylalanine or tryptophan. D genes are given only for firm matches. Expanded clones get a size class; other rows say once, few or many, or leave the size out.

d_call,v_call,clone_size,j_call,cdr3_nt,cdr3_aa
TRBD1,TRBV9,-,TRBJ2-3,TGTGCCAGCAGCGTAGGACAGGGAATTTCGGATACGCAGTATTTT,CASSVGQGISDTQYF
-,TRBV28,few,TRBJ2-4,TGTGCCAGCAGCCGAAGCAGGGGACATAACATTCAGTACTTC,CASSRSRGHNIQYF
TRBD2,TRBV5-1,-,TRBJ2-1,TGCGCCAGCAGCCACACGGTAGGTAGCGGGGCGAATGAGCAGTTCTTC,CASSHTVGSGANEQFF
TRBD1,TRBV28,-,TRBJ2-3,TGTGCCAGCAGTCCCCACAGGGGGCACGGCACAGATACGCAGTATTTT,CASSPHRGHGTDTQYF
-,TRBV24-1,few,TRBJ1-2,TGTGCCACCAGTGATGCAGGGGTTGGCTATGGCTACACCTTC,CATSDAGVGYGYTF
TRBD2,TRBV28,few,TRBJ2-7,TGTGCCAGCAGTTGGGCGGGGGACGAGCAGTACTTC,CASSWAGDEQYF
-,TRBV5-1,-,TRBJ2-3,TGCGCCAGCAGCTTGGGGGCCTTAGTCCTGGATGAGCAGTATTTT,CASSLGALVLDEQYF
-,TRBV6-5,-,TRBJ1-6,TGTGCCAGCAGTGAGTACAGGGATTCACCCCTCCACTTT,CASSEYRDSPLHF
TRBD2,TRBV3-1,once,TRBJ2-3,TGTGCCAGCAGCACACAACGACTAGCTACGCAGTATTTT,CASSTQRLATQYF
TRBD2,TRBV11-1,few,TRBJ2-3,TGTGCCAGCAGCTTAGGAGGTAGCGGGTCCTACGGAGATACGCAGTATTTT,CASSLGGSGSYGDTQYF
-,TRBV7-2,few,TRBJ2-5,TGTGCCAGCAGCTTATCTACCGTCGGGGGTAGAGAGACCCAGTACTTC,CASSLSTVGGRETQYF
-,TRBV6-5,once,TRBJ1-2,TGTGCCAGCAGCATCGGTTGGGCGGTGAGCTATGGCTACACCTTC,CASSIGWAVSYGYTF
-,TRBV3-1,-,TRBJ2-6,TGTGCCAGCAGCCAAGAGTTCAGTTGGGATGGGGCCAACGTCCTGACTTTC,CASSQEFSWDGANVLTF
TRBD2,TRBV3-1,few,TRBJ2-1,TGTGCCAGCAGCCAAGATCCGGGACTAGAATACAATGAGCAGTTCTTC,CASSQDPGLEYNEQFF
-,TRBV4-3,-,TRBJ2-1,TGCGCCAGCAGCCAAGATTTGGGCCACCGCGGGAATGAGCAGTTCTTC,CASSQDLGHRGNEQFF
-,TRBV7-9,-,TRBJ2-1,TGTGCCAGCAGCTTAACAGGGATAGCGGATGAGCAGTTCTTC,CASSLTGIADEQFF
-,TRBV4-3,few,TRBJ2-7,TGCGCCAGCAGCCAAGATTTACCCCACGAGCAGTACTTC,CASSQDLPHEQYF
-,TRBV21-1,-,TRBJ2-1,TGTGCCAGCAGCAAAAGTACAGGACGGATCTCTAATGAGCAGTTCTTC,CASSKSTGRISNEQFF
-,TRBV5-1,-,TRBJ2-5,TGCGCCAGCAGCTCAACTCGGGGGCCTGGGGAGACCCAGTACTTC,CASSSTRGPGETQYF
-,TRBV7-9,-,TRBJ1-1,TGTGCCAGCAGGGGGATAAGTCTGAAGGACACTGAAGCTTTCTTT,CASRGISLKDTEAFF
-,TRBV20-1,once,TRBJ2-1,TGCAGTGCTCCCGGGGCGGTTAAAGGCATTGAGCAGTTCTTC,CSAPGAVKGIEQFF
-,TRBV29-1,-,TRBJ2-6,TGCAGCGTTGCACCTCGGCAGGAGGTTGGGGCCAACGTCCTGACTTTC,CSVAPRQEVGANVLTF
-,TRBV6-5,-,TRBJ1-2,TGTGCCAGCAGTTACTTAGCAGGGGACTATGGCTACACCTTC,CASSYLAGDYGYTF
-,TRBV4-3,-,TRBJ1-5,TGCGCCAGCAGCCAAGACAGGGCCGGTGGACCCCAGCATTTT,CASSQDRAGGPQHF
TRBD1,TRBV20-1,-,TRBJ1-2,TGCAGTGCTAGAGTTACAATTCAGGGGGCGCAGAGTGGCTACACCTTC,CSARVTIQGAQSGYTF
TRBD1,TRBV20-1,-,TRBJ1-2,TGCAGTGCTAGAGCGGGGACAGGGGACGGAGTAGGCTATGGCTACACCTTC,CSARAGTGDGVGYGYTF
-,TRBV12-3/TRBV12-4,-,TRBJ2-1,TGTGCCAACAGTTTCGGAGGGATGGGGGGTGGGTTCTTC,CANSFGGMGGGFF
TRBD2,TRBV2,few,TRBJ2-3,TGTGCCAGGACTAGCGGGGGCACAGATACGCAGTATTTT,CARTSGGTDTQYF
-,TRBV12-3/TRBV12-4,-,TRBJ1-1,TGTGCCAGCAGTCTTAGCGGGGCAGCTGGGACTGAAGCTTTCTTT,CASSLSGAAGTEAFF
-,TRBV6-5,-,TRBJ1-2,TGTGCCAGCAGTTACCAGCGACAAGACAACTATGGCTACACCTTC,CASSYQRQDNYGYTF
-,TRBV29-1,few,TRBJ1-1,TGCAGCGTTGATGGATGGGGGCGCACTGAAGCTTTCTTT,CSVDGWGRTEAFF
TRBD1,TRBV20-1,once,TRBJ2-7,TGCAGTGCTAGAGATCCGGGACAGGGTGAGGGTGAGCAGTACTTC,CSARDPGQGEGEQYF
-,TRBV5-1,-,TRBJ1-2,TGCGCCAGCAGCGTATCCCAGGGATTTGGCTACACCTTC,CASSVSQGFGYTF
-,TRBV29-1,-,TRBJ1-2,TGCAGCGTTGATAATTACGCTCAGGTCTACTATGGCTACACCTTC,CSVDNYAQVYYGYTF
-,TRBV6-2/TRBV6-3,-,TRBJ2-7,TGTGCCAGCAGTGACCCGGGTGGAGTCTACGAGCAGTACTTC,CASSDPGGVYEQYF